The following is a T cell receptor beta chain sequence with its context. These data come from a study of control samples from healthy donors and cancer patients. Profiling relied on immunoSEQ multiplex PCR, and the TCRdb table lists in-frame clones only, not all of them. This repertoire shows about 120,000 clones, more than 70% found once; its top ten account for 30% to 50%. Sequenced sample: blood. The receptor's source is a man between 45 and 60 years old in good health.

CDR3 residues: CAWSVQYKGLQETQYF. The CDR3 DNA sequence: TGTGCCTGGAGTGTACAATATAAGGGTTTACAAGAGACCCAGTACTTC. The gene calls are TRBV30 and TRBJ2-5; D unresolved. The CDR3 runs to 16 residues. Germline loops: CDR1 GTSNPN, CDR2 SVGIG (reference sequence). The V end was cut by 0 bases, the J end by 2 bases, with 16 bases between.